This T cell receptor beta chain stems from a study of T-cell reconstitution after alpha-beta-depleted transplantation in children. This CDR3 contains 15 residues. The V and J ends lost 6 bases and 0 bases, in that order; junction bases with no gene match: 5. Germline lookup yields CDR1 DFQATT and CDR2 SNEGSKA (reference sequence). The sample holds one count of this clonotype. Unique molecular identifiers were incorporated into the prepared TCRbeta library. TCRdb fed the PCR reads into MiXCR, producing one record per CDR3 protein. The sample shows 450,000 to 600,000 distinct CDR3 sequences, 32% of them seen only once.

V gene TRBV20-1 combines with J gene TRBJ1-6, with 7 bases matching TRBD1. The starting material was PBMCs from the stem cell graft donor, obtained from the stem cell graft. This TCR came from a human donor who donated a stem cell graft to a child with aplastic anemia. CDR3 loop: CSAPDRSSYNSPLHF. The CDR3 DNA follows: TGCAGTGCCCCGGACAGGAGCTCCTATAATTCACCCCTCCACTTT.